These 19 T cell receptor beta chains were sequenced from one sample in a study of CD8 T cells in Susac syndrome. RNA amounts of about 0.45 to 1 ug underwent reverse transcription with random hexamers. TCRdb called the immunoSEQ multiplex PCR reads again in MiXCR, with one record for every CDR3 protein. The repertoire holds 200,000 or so distinct CDR3 sequences, roughly 94% seen once, with 0.15% to 0.2% in the top ten. Sequencing was carried out using CD8+ T cells from PBMCs. These receptors all stem from a human donor with Susac syndrome.

V usage is TRBV28 and J usage is TRBJ2-7; D uncertain. V was trimmed by 5 bases and J by 0 bases, leaving 8 bases between them. The CDR3 has 13 amino acids. The germline V gene has CDR1 MDHEN and CDR2 SYDVKM. CDR3 in DNA: TGTGCCAGCAGTGGGCGTCCCTCCTACGAGCAGTACTTC. Translating gives CASSGRPSYEQYF.

In DNA, the CDR3 is TGTGCCAGCAGTTCCGGACAGTCTCTCGTCGAGCAGTACTTC. It codes for CASSSGQSLVEQYF. The rearrangement joins TRBV6-6 to TRBJ2-7; possible D gene TRBD1, 6 bases. Trimming pared 4 bases from V and 6 bases from J, leaving 16 bases between. CDR3 length: 14 residues. Per the germline V gene, CDR1 is MNHNY and CDR2 is SVGAGI (reference sequence).

The chain combines TRBV20-1 with TRBJ1-2, with 11 bases lining up with TRBD1. Per the germline V gene, CDR1 is DFQATT and CDR2 is SNEGSKA (reference sequence). The CDR3 contains 14 residues. CDR3 sequence: CRAGTGGMFGGYTF. For the CDR3, the DNA is TGCAGGGCCGGGACAGGGGGAATGTTTGGTGGCTACACCTTC.

The chain recombines TRBV2 with TRBJ1-1, with a weak D call TRBD1 (5 bases). The V end lost 8 bases, the J end lost 4 bases, and 20 bases lay between the germline ends. This CDR3 has 15 amino acids. Per the germline V gene, CDR1 is SNHLY and CDR2 is FYNNEI. The CDR3 reads CASLGLGGMGTEAFF. The CDR3 nucleotides read TGTGCCAGCCTGGGGCTCGGGGGAATGGGCACTGAAGCTTTCTTT.

The rearrangement uses TRBV5-6 and TRBJ2-1; D is possibly TRBD1 (5 bases). Per the germline V gene, CDR1 is SGHDT and CDR2 is YYEEEE. V gave up 5 bases and J gave up 3 bases, with 12 bases separating them. The CDR3 is made up of 14 amino acids. CDR3 loop: CASRKQGYYNEQFF. CDR3 coding DNA: TGTGCCAGCAGGAAGCAGGGATACTACAATGAGCAGTTCTTC.

The gene calls are TRBV7-3 and TRBJ2-7; weak D call: TRBD2 (6 bases). V shed 2 bases and J shed 0 bases, with 8 bases lying between them. The germline CDR1 and CDR2 sequences are SGHTA and FQGTGA. There are 14 residues in the CDR3. The CDR3 loop reads CASSLYGGSYEQYF. CDR3 sequence (DNA): TGTGCCAGCAGCTTATACGGGGGCTCCTACGAGCAGTACTTC.

The rearrangement links TRBV11-2 to TRBJ1-2, with 12 bases aligning to TRBD1. Trimming at V came to 5 bases and at J to 4 bases, leaving 5 bases not matched to a gene. CDR3 length equals 15 residues. Germline CDR1 reads SGHAT; CDR2 reads FQNNGV. This CDR3 is CASSLGTGGGYGYTF. In DNA form, the CDR3 reads TGTGCCAGCAGCCTCGGGACAGGGGGCGGCTATGGCTACACCTTC.

The chain has TRBV6-4 and TRBJ2-1; 12 positions match TRBD2. CDR1 and CDR2 (germline): MRHNA, SNTAGT. CDR3 length: 16 amino acids. Trimming at V came to 6 bases and at J to 5 bases, leaving 8 bases not matched to a gene. The chain's CDR3 is CASSQTSGGPNNEQFF. Here the CDR3 DNA reads TGTGCCAGCAGCCAGACTAGCGGGGGACCTAACAATGAGCAGTTCTTC.

The chain combines TRBV6-5 with TRBJ1-1, with D perhaps TRBD1 (5 bases). Germline values: CDR1 MNHEY, CDR2 SVGAGI. The length of the CDR3 is 13 residues. V was shortened by 6 bases and J by 3 bases, with 11 bases between the two germline ends. CDR3 nucleotide sequence: TGTGCCAGCAGGGAACCGGGACACACTGAAGCTTTCTTT. Amino acids: CASREPGHTEAFF.

The genes are TRBV7-9 and TRBJ1-1; D uncertain. There are 13 residues in the CDR3. CDR1 SEHNR and CDR2 FQNEAQ come from the germline V gene (reference sequence). The ends were cut back, 5 bases at V and 8 bases at J, with 15 bases in the middle. The CDR3 sequence: CASSLSGLLEAFF. The CDR3 DNA follows: TGTGCCAGCAGCCTTTCGGGTTTGTTGGAAGCTTTCTTT. Drawing the rest from reference TRBV7-9 and TRBJ1-1, the complete variable domain is DTGVSQNPRHKITKRGQNVTFRCDPISEHNRLYWYRQTLGQGPEFLTYFQNEAQLEKSRLLSDRFSAERPKGSFSTLEIQRTEQGDSAMYLCASSLSGLLEAFFGQGTRLTVV.

This rearrangement joins TRBV27 to TRBJ2-7; the D gene is possibly TRBD2 (5 bases). The CDR3 extends over 16 amino acids. Germline CDR1 is MNHEY and CDR2 is SMNVEV (reference sequence). Trimming shortened V by 3 bases and J by 2 bases, and 17 bases separated the two germline ends. The CDR3 region is CASSFSSGGRTYEQYF. The CDR3 DNA reads TGTGCCAGCAGTTTCTCCTCCGGAGGACGTACCTACGAGCAGTACTTC.

The chain uses TRBV5-4 and TRBJ2-7; tentatively, D is TRBD2 (6 bases). V was pared by 0 bases and J by 6 bases, with 13 bases between. The CDR3 is made up of 14 amino acids. The germline V gene has CDR1 SGHNT and CDR2 YYREEE (reference sequence). The DNA for the CDR3 is TGTGCCAGCAGCTTGGGATCTCCAGCGGGCGAGCAGTACTTC. Its translation is CASSLGSPAGEQYF.

The sample holds one count of this clonotype. J is TRBJ2-3 and V is TRBV7-8, with TRBD1 matching 8 bases. Germline trimming cut 5 bases from V and 2 bases from J; bases unmatched to any gene: 9. The germline V gene encodes CDR1 SGHVS and CDR2 FQNEAQ. The CDR3 has 16 amino acids. As DNA, the CDR3 is TGTGCCAGCAGCCCCAACAGGGGGTCAACCACAGATACGCAGTATTTT. Its translation is CASSPNRGSTTDTQYF.

The J gene is TRBJ1-1, the V gene TRBV5-4; tentative D call: TRBD1 (5 bases). The CDR3 loop spans 14 amino acids. V was clipped by 4 bases and J by 0 bases, with 10 bases between them. Germline V gene sequence: CDR1 SGHNT, CDR2 YYREEE (reference sequence). CDR3 protein: CASSRDGMNTEAFF. CDR3 DNA sequence: TGTGCCAGCAGCCGGGACGGCATGAACACTGAAGCTTTCTTT. Full variable domain (rest looked up from reference TRBV5-4 and TRBJ1-1): ETGVTQSPTHLIKTRGQQVTLRCSSQSGHNTVSWYQQALGQGPQFIFQYYREEENGRGNFPPRFSGLQFPNYSSELNVNALELDDSALYLCASSRDGMNTEAFFGQGTRLTVV.

The chain couples TRBV28 to TRBJ1-5; D is undetermined. Per the germline V gene, CDR1 is MDHEN and CDR2 is SYDVKM. This CDR3 region has 13 residues. V lost 3 bases, J lost 2 bases, and 5 bases lay in between. CDR3 DNA sequence: TGTGCCAGCAGTTTTCCTGGCAATCAGCCCCAGCATTTT. Translated, it gives CASSFPGNQPQHF.

The rearrangement joins TRBV13 to TRBJ2-1, with D perhaps matching TRBD1 or TRBD2 (5 bases each). Germline V gene lookup returns CDR1 PRHDT and CDR2 FYEKMQ (reference sequence). Trimming stripped 1 base from V and 0 bases from J, with 7 bases between. CDR3 size: 15 residues. The CDR3 bases are TGTGCCAGCAGCTTAGCGGGGCCCTCCTACAATGAGCAGTTCTTC. As protein: CASSLAGPSYNEQFF.

The chain is built from TRBV7-9 and TRBJ1-1; D is ambiguous. The CDR3 extends over 13 amino acids. With 1 base removed from V and 8 bases from J, the gap between germline ends came to 11 bases. Germline values: CDR1 SEHNR, CDR2 FQNEAQ (reference sequence). The CDR3 loop is CASSLVLVQEAFF. The CDR3 DNA sequence: TGTGCCAGCAGCTTAGTTTTGGTCCAGGAAGCTTTCTTT.

This clonotype was seen once. The chain is built from TRBV29-1 and TRBJ2-1; D gene uncertain. This CDR3 is built from 12 residues. V was clipped by 4 bases and J by 2 bases, with 6 bases between them. Per germline, CDR1 SQVTM and CDR2 ANQGSEA. CDR3 sequence (DNA): TGCAGCGTTGGGGTGACCTACAATGAGCAGTTCTTC. This codes for CSVGVTYNEQFF.

The chain is built from TRBV27 and TRBJ1-1, with D tentatively TRBD1 (6 bases). Per the germline V gene, CDR1 is MNHEY and CDR2 is SMNVEV (reference sequence). The ends were cut back, 3 bases at V and 5 bases at J, with 10 bases in the middle. This CDR3 comprises 13 residues. In DNA, the CDR3 is TGTGCCAGCAGTTTGGACCAGGGGACTGAAGCTTTCTTT. Translated, it gives CASSLDQGTEAFF.